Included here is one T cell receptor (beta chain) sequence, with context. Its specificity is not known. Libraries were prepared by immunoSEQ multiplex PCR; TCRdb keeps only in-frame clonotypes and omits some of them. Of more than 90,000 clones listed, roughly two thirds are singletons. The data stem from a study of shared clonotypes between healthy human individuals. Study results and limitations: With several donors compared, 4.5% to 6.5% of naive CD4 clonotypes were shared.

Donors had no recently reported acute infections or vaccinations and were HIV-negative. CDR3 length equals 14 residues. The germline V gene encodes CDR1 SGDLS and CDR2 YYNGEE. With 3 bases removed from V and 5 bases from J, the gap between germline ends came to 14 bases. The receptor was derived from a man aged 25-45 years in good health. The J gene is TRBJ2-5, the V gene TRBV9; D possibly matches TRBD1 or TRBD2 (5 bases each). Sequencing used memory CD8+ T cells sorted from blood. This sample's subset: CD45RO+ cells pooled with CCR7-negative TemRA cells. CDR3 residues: CASSDSGTSETQYF. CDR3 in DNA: TGTGCCAGCAGCGATTCCGGGACCTCGGAGACCCAGTACTTC.